Described below is a single TCR beta chain sequence and its context. Clones were read by immunoSEQ multiplex PCR, and TCRdb kept only the in-frame ones, dropping some. The repertoire holds 40,000 or so clones, with around 94% as singletons. This entry comes from a study of graft-versus-host responses after intestinal transplantation. V lost 3 bases to trimming and J lost 2 bases, with 14 bases between them. This CDR3 spans 16 amino acids. Germline CDR1 and CDR2: MDHEN and SYDVKM. This clonotype originated in a human patient who received an intestinal transplant, so some T cells may come from the graft donor. The sample was PBMCs, taken 16 days after intestinal transplant. This chain uses TRBV28 with TRBJ1-3; D gene uncertain. The CDR3 DNA is TGTGCCAGCAGTTTTTATGAGACTCGGCCTGGAAACACCATATATTTT. This gives the protein CASSFYETRPGNTIYF.